This record covers a single T cell receptor beta chain. The target antigen is unknown. This sample was included in a study of cytomegalovirus exposure and HLA in healthy donors. Study-wide results and limits: Near-uniform donor sequencing depth was presumed by presence/absence analyses.

V lost 0 bases and J lost 5, with 14 bases in between. Germline values: CDR1 SGHNT, CDR2 YYREEE (reference sequence). CDR3 size: 15 residues. PCR primers comprised 60 Vbeta and 13 Jbeta primers. The protocol was immunoSEQ multiplex PCR, while the TCRdb copy is restricted to in-frame clones and leaves out a portion. This table holds 200,000 to 250,000 clones, under 85% found once. The sequenced sample consisted of PBMCs. This receptor was obtained from a man in his fifties or sixties in good health and CMV-seronegative. The chain uses TRBV5-4 and TRBJ1-1, with D tentatively TRBD1 (6 bases). The CDR3 DNA reads as TGTGCCAGCAGCTTGGCGGGGGGGCGGGGGACTGAAGCTTTCTTT. This encodes CASSLAGGRGTEAFF.